This TCR beta chain was captured by sequencing in a study of T cells after somatic rescue of genetic block. TCRdb's copy holds only in-frame clones and misses some; the assay was immunoSEQ multiplex PCR. This table holds 80,000 to 100,000 clones, just under 90% found once. In germline, CDR1 is SEHNR, CDR2 FQNEAQ (reference sequence). V lost 5 bases and J lost 4, with 18 bases in between. The CDR3 is 17 residues long. The source material was peripheral blood mononuclear cells (PBMCs). This TCR derives from a young woman. The chain couples TRBV7-9 to TRBJ2-6, with D perhaps TRBD1 (6 bases). The CDR3 region has the DNA TGTGCCAGCAGCCATCCCGTGGGGGCAGCCGGGGCCAACGTCCTGACTTTC. Translating it yields CASSHPVGAAGANVLTF.